These 24 T cell receptor beta chains were sequenced from one sample in a study of OX40 agonist ivuxolimab in advanced cancers. Profiling relied on immunoSEQ multiplex PCR, and the TCRdb table lists in-frame clones only, not all of them. The table lists 52,000 or so clones, roughly 84% of them singletons. The material sequenced was CD4+ or CD8+ T cells sorted from blood, taken in a trial of the OX40 agonist ivuxolimab. The receptors derive from an adult with an advanced solid tumor such as melanoma, head and neck, liver or kidney cancer.

The chain joins TRBV15 to TRBJ2-5; possibly TRBD1 for D (5 bases). The ends were cut back, 0 bases at V and 3 bases at J, with 8 bases in the middle. This CDR3 spans 14 amino acids. Germline V gene sequence: CDR1 LNHNV, CDR2 YYDKDF (reference sequence). The CDR3 DNA follows: TGTGCCACCAGCAGAGATCGACAGAAAGAGACCCAGTACTTC. It is translated as CATSRDRQKETQYF.

In DNA form, the CDR3 reads TGTGCCAGCAGCCAAGATGGCAGGAGCTCCTACAATGAGCAGTTCTTC. This translates into CASSQDGRSSYNEQFF. The V and J genes are TRBV4-2 and TRBJ2-1; no definite D call. Germline-derived CDR1 and CDR2 are LGHNA and YNFKEQ. Trimming removed 0 bases from V and 0 bases from J, with 9 bases in between. The CDR3 has 16 amino acids.

This rearrangement joins TRBV29-1 to TRBJ1-5, with a possible D match to TRBD1 (5 bases). Trimming shortened V by 6 bases and J by 2 bases, and 11 bases separated the two germline ends. Germline V gene sequence: CDR1 SQVTM, CDR2 ANQGSEA. This CDR3 is 13 amino acids long. The CDR3 DNA sequence: TGCAGCGTGATAGGGGAGGGCAATCAGCCCCAGCATTTT. Residues: CSVIGEGNQPQHF. Together with reference TRBV29-1 and TRBJ1-5, the CDR3 gives the full variable domain: SAVISQKPSRDICQRGTSLTIQCQVDSQVTMMFWYRQQPGQSLTLIATANQGSEATYESGFVIDKFPISRPNLTFSTLTVSNMSPEDSSIYLCSVIGEGNQPQHFGDGTRLSIL.

The chain recombines TRBV29-1 with TRBJ1-2, with 8 bases lining up with TRBD1. CDR1 SQVTM and CDR2 ANQGSEA come from the germline V gene. V was clipped by 5 bases and J by 8 bases; unmatched bases: 4. There are 11 residues in the CDR3. The CDR3: CSVYRGGGYTF. As DNA, the CDR3 is TGCAGCGTTTACAGGGGGGGAGGCTACACCTTC.

The V call is TRBV25-1, the J call TRBJ2-1; either TRBD1 or TRBD2 may supply D (5 bases each). Germline V lookup: CDR1 MGHDK, CDR2 SYGVNS. CDR3 size: 13 residues. V shed 9 bases and J shed 12 bases, with 21 bases lying between them. In DNA form, the CDR3 reads TGTGCCAGTGAGGGACCCGCGCCGGGGCGGCAGTTCTTC. It is translated as CASEGPAPGRQFF.

The chain combines TRBV28 with TRBJ2-2; 9 bases agree with TRBD2. The CDR3 runs to 15 residues. Germline V gene lookup returns CDR1 MDHEN and CDR2 SYDVKM. The ends lost 2 bases at V and 7 bases at J; junction bases unmatched: 5. The DNA for the CDR3 is TGTGCCAGCAGTTTAGCGGGAGGGCCCCACGGGGAGCTGTTTTTT. This gives the protein CASSLAGGPHGELFF.

CDR3 loop: CATSRDPTSTDTQYF. As DNA, the CDR3 is TGTGCCACCAGCAGAGATCCGACTAGCACAGATACGCAGTATTTT. This sequence joins TRBV15 and TRBJ2-3; no firm D call. The V end was cut by 0 bases, the J end by 0 bases, with 7 bases between. Germline CDR1 is LNHNV and CDR2 is YYDKDF (reference sequence). The CDR3 has 15 amino acids.

This chain uses TRBV30 with TRBJ2-7; the D gene could be TRBD1 or TRBD2 (5 bases each). CDR3 length: 12 amino acids. Germline CDR1 GTSNPN, CDR2 SVGIG (reference sequence). V lost 2 bases and J 12 bases, leaving 17 bases between the germline ends. CDR3 residues: CAWSPQGLTRYF. The CDR3 DNA follows: TGTGCCTGGAGTCCCCAGGGTCTCACTAGGTACTTC. Together with reference TRBV30 and TRBJ2-7, the CDR3 gives the full variable domain: SQTIHQWPATLVQPVGSPLSLECTVEGTSNPNLYWYRQAAGRGLQLLFYSVGIGQISSEVPQNLSASRPQDRQFILSSKKLLLSDSGFYLCAWSPQGLTRYFGPGTRLTVT.

The chain has TRBV30 and TRBJ1-2; possibly TRBD1 for D (6 bases). Germline CDR1 reads GTSNPN; CDR2 reads SVGIG (reference sequence). V was pared by 1 base and J by 1 base, with 13 bases between. There are 15 residues in the CDR3. The CDR3 loop reads CAWSAIGGHNYGYTF. The CDR3 nucleotides are TGTGCCTGGAGTGCCATCGGGGGGCATAACTATGGCTACACCTTC.

The chain links TRBV7-6 to TRBJ2-5, with 10 bases lining up with TRBD1. The V segment lost 5 bases and the J segment 7 bases; nucleotides outside the gene matches: 10. CDR1 SGHVS and CDR2 FNYEAQ come from the germline V gene. This CDR3 spans 15 amino acids. In nucleotides, the CDR3 is TGTGCCAGCAGCAGGGGACAGGGGACCCCAGGGACCCAGTACTTC. It specifies CASSRGQGTPGTQYF.

The chain links TRBV6-6 to TRBJ2-5; D is unclear. This CDR3 has 13 residues. Germline V lookup: CDR1 MNHNY, CDR2 SVGAGI (reference sequence). Trimming left V 2 bases short and J 0 bases short, with 4 bases between. The CDR3 DNA is TGTGCCAGCAGTTACGACTACCAAGAGACCCAGTACTTC. Encoded protein: CASSYDYQETQYF.

The rearrangement uses TRBV7-2 and TRBJ2-1; D remains ambiguous. Trimming took off 3 bases at V and 0 bases at J, with 12 bases between the two ends. Per germline, CDR1 SGHTA and CDR2 FQGNSA. The CDR3 totals 16 residues. The CDR3 loop is CASSLSGGFSYNEQFF. DNA of the CDR3: TGTGCCAGCAGCTTGAGTGGCGGTTTCTCCTACAATGAGCAGTTCTTC.

The J gene is TRBJ2-7, the V gene TRBV7-9; TRBD2 aligns across 7 bases. Germline V gene lookup returns CDR1 SEHNR and CDR2 FQNEAQ (reference sequence). CDR3 length equals 15 residues. V dropped 5 bases and J dropped 0; count of bases not matched to a gene: 7. The DNA for the CDR3 is TGTGCCAGCAGCCCAAACGGGAGGAGCTCCTACGAGCAGTACTTC. Amino acid sequence: CASSPNGRSSYEQYF.

V usage is TRBV5-1 and J usage is TRBJ1-1; 8 bases are shared with TRBD1. Trimming at V came to 0 bases and at J to 1 base, leaving 2 bases not matched to a gene. Germline lookup yields CDR1 SGHRS and CDR2 YFSETQ. This CDR3 is built from 15 residues. CDR3 coding DNA: TGCGCCAGCAGCTTGGCCGGGACAGGGAACACTGAAGCTTTCTTT. Its translation is CASSLAGTGNTEAFF.

The CDR3 nucleotides read TGCGCCAGCAGCCCCCTACTGGCGGGAGTTTTGGAGACCCAGTACTTC. It encodes CASSPLLAGVLETQYF. The rearrangement joins TRBV5-1 to TRBJ2-5, with 7 bases lining up with TRBD2. Germline V gene data show CDR1 as SGHRS and CDR2 as YFSETQ. This CDR3 is built from 16 residues. V lost 4 bases and J lost 5; bases outside the gene matches: 14.

The chain couples TRBV5-1 to TRBJ1-4; no firm D call. CDR3 length: 15 amino acids. V gave up 4 bases and J gave up 8 bases, with 18 bases separating them. The germline V gene encodes CDR1 SGHRS and CDR2 YFSETQ. The CDR3 DNA reads TGCGCCAGCAGCGAGCAAGCAACGGCGGGGGAAAAACTGTTTTTT. Protein: CASSEQATAGEKLFF.

The rearrangement links TRBV9 to TRBJ2-3, with 9 bases lining up with TRBD1. CDR1 SGDLS and CDR2 YYNGEE come from the germline V gene. This CDR3 comprises 15 residues. V gave up 0 bases and J gave up 2 bases; unmatched junction bases: 1. Here the CDR3 reads CASSVGQGDTDTQYF. The CDR3 nucleotides are TGTGCCAGCAGCGTAGGACAGGGGGACACAGATACGCAGTATTTT.

V usage is TRBV5-5 and J usage is TRBJ2-7; D possibly uses TRBD1 or TRBD2 (5 bases each). The V end was cut by 4 bases, the J end by 7 bases, with 15 bases between. The CDR3 contains 13 residues. Looked up from germline, CDR1 is SGHKS and CDR2 is YYEKEE (reference sequence). In DNA form, the CDR3 reads TGTGCCAGCAGCGAGGGGTGGGTAGGGGAGCAGTACTTC. As protein: CASSEGWVGEQYF.

This chain uses TRBV6-5 with TRBJ2-7, with TRBD2 matching over 7 bases. Germline V gene sequence: CDR1 MNHEY, CDR2 SVGAGI. V was clipped by 6 bases and J by 3 bases; unmatched bases: 8. The CDR3 has 14 amino acids. This chain's CDR3 is CASRLQGGFYEQYF. DNA for the CDR3: TGTGCCAGCAGGCTTCAGGGAGGGTTCTACGAGCAGTACTTC.

This chain joins TRBV5-6 and TRBJ1-1; 11 nucleotides match TRBD1. J lost 0 bases, V lost 2 bases, and 9 bases had no gene match. Germline V lookup: CDR1 SGHDT, CDR2 YYEEEE. CDR3 size: 18 residues. The CDR3 loop reads CASSLYRDRGTMNTEAFF. Written as DNA, the CDR3 is TGTGCCAGCAGCTTATACCGGGACAGGGGGACGATGAACACTGAAGCTTTCTTT.

The rearrangement joins TRBV2 to TRBJ1-2; a possible D gene is TRBD1 (6 bases). The CDR3 spans 13 residues. CDR1 and CDR2 (germline): SNHLY, FYNNEI. V was shortened by 7 bases and J by 4 bases, with 13 bases between the two germline ends. DNA for the CDR3: TGTGCCAGCACCCTACAGGGACCCTATGGCTACACCTTC. This gives the protein CASTLQGPYGYTF.

This rearrangement joins TRBV5-1 to TRBJ1-2; D unclear. The CDR3 is 13 residues long. The V end was cut by 4 bases, the J end by 2 bases, with 9 bases between. CDR1 is SGHRS, CDR2 YFSETQ, per germline. CDR3 bases: TGCGCCAGCAGCGCGAACGGGAACTATGGCTACACCTTC. As protein: CASSANGNYGYTF.

The chain couples TRBV18 to TRBJ1-2, with D maybe TRBD1 (5 bases). Looked up from germline, CDR1 is KGHSH and CDR2 is LQKENI. Trimming cost V 5 bases and J 0 bases, with 10 bases left between them. The CDR3 is made up of 14 amino acids. The CDR3 DNA is TGTGCCAGCTCATCTCAGGGATCTAACTATGGCTACACCTTC. Translation gives CASSSQGSNYGYTF.

This sequence joins TRBV6-1 and TRBJ1-5; D not certain. Per germline, CDR1 MNHNS and CDR2 SASEGT. The CDR3 consists of 15 residues. Trimming stripped 5 bases from V and 5 bases from J, with 16 bases between. This chain's CDR3 is CASSHDGREDQPQHF. The CDR3, as DNA: TGTGCCAGCAGTCACGACGGGAGGGAGGATCAGCCCCAGCATTTT.